The clone carrying this TCR beta chain was seen many times. The sample comes from a study of T cells in Graves' hyperthyroidism and ophthalmopathy. About the research overall: Pretreatment peripheral blood was obtained at initial diagnosis.

RNA transcripts served as the template for amplifying TCR beta CDR3 regions. HTBI primers were employed in a first-round RT-PCR of the TCR CDR3. A single record per CDR3 protein comes from TCRdb applying MiXCR to the multiplex PCR reads. Altogether roughly 420,000 distinct CDR3 sequences are present, about an eighth being singletons, with the ten largest covering approximately 5.3%. J was trimmed by 1 base and V by 8 bases; bases with no gene match: 5. The length of the CDR3 is 13 residues. Germline lookup yields CDR1 SQVTM and CDR2 ANQGSEA. Uncontrolled infections, other autoimmune diseases, pregnancy or lactation led to exclusion of patients.

The gene calls are TRBV29-1 and TRBJ2-3; 8 nucleotides match TRBD1. Material for sequencing was blood. This TCR derives from a woman under 30 with Graves' hyperthyroidism. CDR3 DNA: TGCAGCTTACTGACAGGGGGCACAGATACGCAGTATTTT. Encoded protein: CSLLTGGTDTQYF.